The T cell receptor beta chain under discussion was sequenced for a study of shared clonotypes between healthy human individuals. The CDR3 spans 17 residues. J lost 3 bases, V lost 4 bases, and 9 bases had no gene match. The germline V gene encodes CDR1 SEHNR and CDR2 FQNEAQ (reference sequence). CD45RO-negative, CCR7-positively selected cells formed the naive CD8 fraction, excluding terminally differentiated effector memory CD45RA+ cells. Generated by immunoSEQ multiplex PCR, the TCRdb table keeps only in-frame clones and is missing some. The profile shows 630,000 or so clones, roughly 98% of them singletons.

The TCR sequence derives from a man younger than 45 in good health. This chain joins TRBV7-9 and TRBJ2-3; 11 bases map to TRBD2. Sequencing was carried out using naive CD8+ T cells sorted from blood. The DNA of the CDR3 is TGTGCCAGCAGCTCCTCCGAACTAGCGGGAGTAACAGATACGCAGTATTTT. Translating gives CASSSSELAGVTDTQYF.